A single sample is the source of the 16 T cell receptor beta chains below, sequenced in a study of T cell clonality in common variable immunodeficiency. The assay was immunoSEQ multiplex PCR, and TCRdb's table has in-frame clones only and misses some. This sample carries about 64,000 clones, none of them present only once. The sequenced sample consisted of peripheral blood mononuclear cells. All receptors come from a person aged 18 to 70 in good health.

In its sample, this clone was seen many times. The CDR3 end is not reached by the read, which stops 3 residues before it; the germline J gene fills it in. The rearrangement joins TRBV7-9 to TRBJ2-3; D perhaps matches TRBD2 (5 bases). With 5 bases removed from V and 0 bases from J, the gap between germline ends came to 12 bases. Germline V lookup: CDR1 SEHNR, CDR2 FQNEAQ (reference sequence). There are 15 residues in the CDR3. CDR3 loop: CASSPSGGSTDTQYF. The sequenced CDR3 bases are TGTGCCAGCAGCCCCTCTGGCGGGAGCACAGATACG.

This clone was counted at least ten times. The read is 3 residues too short to cover the CDR3 end, so that end is filled in from the germline J gene. The chain combines TRBV15 with TRBJ2-6; D remains unclear. Germline assignment: CDR1 LNHNV and CDR2 YYDKDF (reference sequence). The CDR3 runs 15 residues. V dropped 5 bases and J dropped 0 bases, with 8 bases sitting between them. CDR3 DNA, as far as it was read: TGTGCCACCAGCGCCCACAACTCTGGGGCCAACGTC. Amino acids: CATSAHNSGANV. Given in full, the CDR3 is CATSAHNSGANVLTF.

This clone was counted ten times or more. The observed sequence ends 3 residues before the CDR3 terminus, with the missing tail filled in from the germline J gene. The chain carries TRBV19 and TRBJ1-1; 8 bases are a match to TRBD1. Per germline, CDR1 LNHDA and CDR2 SQIVND (reference sequence). This CDR3 has 15 residues. The V and J ends lost 0 bases and 7 bases, in that order; junction bases with no gene match: 7. The sequenced part of the CDR3 DNA is TGTGCCAGTAGTATAGACTTGACAGGGGCGGGTGAA. This sequence encodes CASSIDLTGAGE. The full CDR3 protein is CASSIDLTGAGEAFF.

This clone came up many times. The CDR3 extends 3 residues past the end of the read, so its final part is completed from the germline J gene. This rearrangement joins TRBV12-3 or TRBV12-4 to TRBJ1-1; a weak D match, TRBD1 (5 bases). V was shortened by 5 bases and J by 4 bases, with 11 bases between the two germline ends. This CDR3 spans 13 amino acids. The CDR3 spells CASSTGVGTEAFF. The sequenced CDR3 bases are TGTGCCAGCAGTACGGGGGTGGGCACTGAA.

There are many counts of this clone. The observed sequence ends 3 residues before the CDR3 terminus, with the missing tail filled in from the germline J gene. The genes are TRBV15 and TRBJ2-3; D is unresolved. CDR3 size: 16 residues. Deletions cut 1 base from V and 1 base from J, with 12 bases between. Germline V CDR1 and CDR2: LNHNV, YYDKDF (reference sequence). The CDR3 bases that were read are TGTGCCACCAGCAGAGCGATGGGCACCGGCACAGATACG. It specifies CATSRAMGTGTDT. The full-length CDR3 reads as CATSRAMGTGTDTQYF. Full variable domain (outside the CDR3, taken from reference TRBV15 and TRBJ2-3): DAMVIQNPRYQVTQFGKPVTLSCSQTLNHNVMYWYQQKSSQAPKLLFHYYDKDFNNEADTPDNFQSRRPNTSFCFLDIRSPGLGDTAMYLCATSRAMGTGTDTQYFGPGTRLTVL.

In this sample, this clone turned up many times. The DNA ends 3 residues before the CDR3 does, and the rest of the CDR3 is filled in from the germline J gene. The rearrangement links TRBV10-1 to TRBJ2-1; no clear D. Germline lookup yields CDR1 WNHNN and CDR2 SYGVQD (reference sequence). The germline V and J ends were trimmed by 6 bases and 4 bases, with 4 bases remaining between them. This CDR3 spans 11 amino acids. The sequenced CDR3 bases are TGCGCCAGCAGCAATTACAATGAG. It translates to CASSNYNE. The full CDR3 is CASSNYNEQFF.

This clone was detected many times. CDR3 residues: CASSDQDRTGIYEQYF. CDR3 DNA (partial): TGCGCCAGCAGTGACCAAGACAGGACAGGGATCTACGAG. The V call is TRBV5-1, the J call TRBJ2-7, with 8 bases matching TRBD1. The CDR3 end falls 3 residues outside the read, so it is completed with the germline J gene. The V gene end was trimmed by 5 bases and the J gene end by 3 bases; junction bases not matched to a gene: 13. CDR3 size: 16 residues. Per the germline V gene, CDR1 is SGHRS and CDR2 is YFSETQ.

Ten or more counts support this clone. CDR3 region: CAWRTGVGGYTF. The CDR3 bases that were read are TGTGCCTGGAGGACAGGGGTAGGAGGC. This rearrangement joins TRBV30 to TRBJ1-2; 8 bases agree with TRBD1. The CDR3 end lies 3 residues beyond the end of the read and is filled in from the germline J gene. Germline V lookup: CDR1 GTSNPN, CDR2 SVGIG (reference sequence). The CDR3 totals 12 residues. The full variable domain, its missing parts supplied by reference TRBV30 and TRBJ1-2, is SQTIHQWPATLVQPVGSPLSLECTVEGTSNPNLYWYRQAAGRGLQLLFYSVGIGQISSEVPQNLSASRPQDRQFILSSKKLLLSDSGFYLCAWRTGVGGYTFGSGTRLTVV.

This clone occurred many times. The read halts 3 residues ahead of the CDR3 end, with the missing end drawn from the germline J gene. The gene calls are TRBV20-1 and TRBJ1-3; D is possibly TRBD1 (5 bases). Germline-derived CDR1 and CDR2 are DFQATT and SNEGSKA (reference sequence). Trimming stripped 0 bases from V and 3 bases from J, with 15 bases between. The CDR3 runs to 16 residues. Here the CDR3 reads CSAREGRGALGNTIYF. The CDR3 bases that were read are TGCAGTGCTAGAGAAGGAAGGGGCGCACTTGGAAACACC.

Ten or more counts support this clone. The read gets to within 3 residues of the CDR3 end, and the germline J gene fills in the rest. The gene calls are TRBV7-9 and TRBJ2-5, with D possibly being TRBD1 (6 bases). V dropped 5 bases and J dropped 0 bases, with 13 bases sitting between them. This CDR3 contains 15 residues. Germline assignment: CDR1 SEHNR and CDR2 FQNEAQ (reference sequence). CDR3 bases read: TGTGCCAGCAGCGAGCGACAGGTTTACCAAGAGACC. It is translated as CASSERQVYQET. The CDR3 as a whole reads CASSERQVYQETQYF.

This clone has a count of ten or more. The read terminates 3 residues before the CDR3 end, so the remaining end is supplied by the germline J gene. The chain couples TRBV20-1 to TRBJ2-1; 8 positions match TRBD2. V lost 1 base, J lost 4 bases, and 6 bases stayed unmatched. The CDR3 covers 15 residues. Germline values: CDR1 DFQATT, CDR2 SNEGSKA (reference sequence). CDR3 DNA (partial): TGCAGTGCTAGAGGTCCGGGGGGGCCTTACAATGAG. Translation: CSARGPGGPYNE. The whole CDR3 region reads CSARGPGGPYNEQFF.

This clone has a count of ten or more. Read data end 3 residues before the CDR3 end; the end is taken from the germline J gene. The rearrangement joins TRBV14 to TRBJ2-1; 8 nucleotides match TRBD1. Trimming at V came to 4 bases and at J to 4 bases, leaving 9 bases not matched to a gene. The V gene's germline CDR1 is SGHDN and CDR2 FVKESK. The CDR3 length is 16 residues. CDR3 protein: CASSPRQGPSYNEQFF. CDR3 bases read: TGTGCCAGCAGCCCCAGACAGGGGCCCTCTTACAATGAG.

This clone was found many times. The read ends 3 residues early relative to the CDR3; the germline J gene fills the gap. V and J are TRBV20-1 and TRBJ2-3, with a weak D call TRBD2 (5 bases). Trimming left V 0 bases short and J 7 bases short, with 23 bases between. There are 17 residues in the CDR3. Germline V gene lookup returns CDR1 DFQATT and CDR2 SNEGSKA (reference sequence). CDR3 bases read: TGCAGTGCTAGAGATCCTGGAGGCCTAAGGGCCCGAAATACG. Translation gives CSARDPGGLRARNT. The complete CDR3 protein is CSARDPGGLRARNTQYF.

This clone was found many times. The read is 3 residues too short to cover the CDR3 end, so that end is filled in from the germline J gene. The chain joins TRBV30 to TRBJ2-7; tentatively, D is TRBD1 (5 bases). The CDR3 totals 14 residues. Germline CDR1 is GTSNPN and CDR2 is SVGIG (reference sequence). Trimming cost V 0 bases and J 2 bases, with 11 bases left between them. Partial CDR3 DNA: TGTGCCTGGAGTGTAGGGGAAGGGGCCTACGAG. Translation gives CAWSVGEGAYE. The entire CDR3 protein reads CAWSVGEGAYEQYF.

This clone was seen repeatedly, ten times or more. The DNA read from the CDR3 is TGTGCCAGCAGCTTAACAGGCCACGGCACAGATACG. The encoded protein is CASSLTGHGTDT. The complete CDR3 sequence is CASSLTGHGTDTQYF. The chain combines TRBV7-3 with TRBJ2-3; D is unresolved. The CDR3 end lies 3 residues beyond the end of the read and is filled in from the germline J gene. V was pared by 0 bases and J by 1 base, with 8 bases between. Germline V gene data show CDR1 as SGHTA and CDR2 as FQGTGA. The CDR3 spans 15 residues.

There are a few counts of this clone. With the read ending 3 residues before the CDR3 end, the germline J gene is used to fill in that end. V is TRBV19 and J is TRBJ1-2; unclear D gene. Germline CDR1 reads LNHDA; CDR2 reads SQIVND (reference sequence). CDR3 length: 14 residues. CDR3 amino acids: CASMAGGPYNDYTF. The DNA read from the CDR3 is TGTGCCAGTATGGCGGGAGGGCCTTACAATGAC.